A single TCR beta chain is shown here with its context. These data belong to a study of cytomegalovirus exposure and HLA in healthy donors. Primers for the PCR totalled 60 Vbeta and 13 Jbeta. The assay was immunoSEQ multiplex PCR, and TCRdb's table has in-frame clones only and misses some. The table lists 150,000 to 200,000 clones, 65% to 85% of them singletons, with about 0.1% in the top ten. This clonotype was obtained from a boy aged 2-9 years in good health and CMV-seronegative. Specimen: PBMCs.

CDR3 sequence (DNA): TGTGCCAGCAGTTACAGGACAGGGGAACAAGAGACCCAGTACTTC. Encoded protein: CASSYRTGEQETQYF. The V and J genes are TRBV6-5 and TRBJ2-5; TRBD1 matches 9 bases. This CDR3 is built from 15 residues. With V trimmed by 2 bases and J by 2 bases, 3 bases remained unmatched. From germline, CDR1 is MNHEY and CDR2 SVGAGI.